This T cell receptor beta chain was captured by sequencing in a study of CD8 T cells in ankylosing spondylitis. With 0 bases removed from V and 2 bases from J, the gap between germline ends came to 7 bases. Germline loops: CDR1 ENHRY, CDR2 SYGVKD. The CDR3 covers 14 residues. The table lists this clonotype with many counts. TCRdb fed the 5' RACE reads into MiXCR, producing one record per CDR3 protein. The sample has 250,000 to 400,000 distinct CDR3 sequences; under 14% are singletons. This receptor was taken from a female donor with ankylosing spondylitis or in good health (not recorded which). Specimen: blood, either unsorted or a sorted T cell fraction (not recorded which). The chain couples TRBV10-3 to TRBJ1-2; no firm D call. CDR3 nucleotides: TGTGCCATCAGTGAGTCGACATTAAACTATGGCTACACCTTC. Protein sequence: CAISESTLNYGYTF.